This is a list of T cell receptor beta chains from one sample in a study of metastatic and nonmetastatic thyroid tumors. MiXCR re-clonotyped the PCR reads for TCRdb. The table shows approximately 38,000 clones, with about 15% occurring only once. The sequenced material came from blood. These receptors originate from a female donor with papillary thyroid cancer or a benign thyroid nodule (not recorded which). Some clones in this sample may be carry-over from other donors' samples. Each CDR3 is given with its conserved first and last residue. A D gene is named only where the DNA matches it firmly. Expanded clones get a size class; other rows say once, few or many, or leave the size out.

d_gene: NA
j_gene: TRBJ1-2
v_gene: TRBV11-2
abundance: many
CDR3nt: TGTGCCAGCAGCCACGACGTTGGGACACCCCAAACCTTC
CDR3aa: CASSHDVGTPQTF

d_gene: NA
j_gene: TRBJ2-2
v_gene: TRBV3-1
abundance: many
CDR3nt: TGTGCCAGCAGCCAAGTACGGGCCACCGGGGAGCTGTTTTTT
CDR3aa: CASSQVRATGELFF

d_gene: NA
j_gene: TRBJ1-5
v_gene: TRBV19
abundance: many
CDR3nt: TGTGCCAGTAGTATAGATCGCCTGAACAATCAGCCCCAGCATTTT
CDR3aa: CASSIDRLNNQPQHF

d_gene: TRBD2
j_gene: TRBJ2-1
v_gene: TRBV5-4
abundance: NA
CDR3nt: TGTGCCAGCAGCTTGGGTATGAGGCTAGCGGGGCACAATGAGCAGTTCTTC
CDR3aa: CASSLGMRLAGHNEQFF

d_gene: TRBD1
j_gene: TRBJ1-2
v_gene: TRBV20-1
abundance: many
CDR3nt: TGCAGTGCTTTCCGGACAGGGGCAGTTGGCTACACCTTC
CDR3aa: CSAFRTGAVGYTF

d_gene: NA
j_gene: TRBJ2-7
v_gene: TRBV9
abundance: NA
CDR3nt: TGTGCCAGCAGCTTGTTCTTGGCGGCCAACTACGAGCAGTACTTC
CDR3aa: CASSLFLAANYEQYF

d_gene: NA
j_gene: TRBJ2-3
v_gene: TRBV28
abundance: NA
CDR3nt: TGTGCCAGCACCCGCAGCGGTGGGTCCCCAGATACGCAGTATTTT
CDR3aa: CASTRSGGSPDTQYF

d_gene: NA
j_gene: TRBJ2-1
v_gene: TRBV25-1
abundance: medium-sized
CDR3nt: TGTGCCAGCACGGCCGGTGATGAGCAGTTCTTC
CDR3aa: CASTAGDEQFF

d_gene: TRBD1
j_gene: TRBJ1-5
v_gene: TRBV18
abundance: many
CDR3nt: TGTGCCAGCTCACCTCCTGGGACAGGGGGCAATCAGCCCCAGCATTTT
CDR3aa: CASSPPGTGGNQPQHF

d_gene: TRBD1
j_gene: TRBJ1-2
v_gene: TRBV15
abundance: many
CDR3nt: TGTGCCACCAGCCCCGGGACAGGGGGATATGGCTACACCTTC
CDR3aa: CATSPGTGGYGYTF

d_gene: NA
j_gene: TRBJ2-5
v_gene: TRBV28
abundance: many
CDR3nt: TGTGCCAGCAGTTTTTGGCCCCAAGAGACCCAGTACTTC
CDR3aa: CASSFWPQETQYF

d_gene: TRBD2
j_gene: TRBJ2-3
v_gene: TRBV6-1
abundance: many
CDR3nt: TGTGCCAGCAGTTTGGGAGGGGAATCTAGCACAGATACGCAGTATTTT
CDR3aa: CASSLGGESSTDTQYF

d_gene: NA
j_gene: TRBJ2-7
v_gene: TRBV4-1
abundance: many
CDR3nt: TGCGCCAGCAGCCTAATACAGGGCCGCGCCTACGAGCAGTACTTC
CDR3aa: CASSLIQGRAYEQYF

d_gene: NA
j_gene: TRBJ2-5
v_gene: TRBV6-1
abundance: many
CDR3nt: TGTGCCAGCAGTTATCAGGGTGCAGAGACCCAGTACTTC
CDR3aa: CASSYQGAETQYF

d_gene: TRBD1
j_gene: TRBJ1-3
v_gene: TRBV6-1
abundance: many
CDR3nt: TGTGCCAGCAGCCTTCGAGGGGGCTCCGGAAACACCATATATTTT
CDR3aa: CASSLRGGSGNTIYF

d_gene: NA
j_gene: TRBJ1-6
v_gene: TRBV15
abundance: many
CDR3nt: TGTGCCACCAGCCCGGGGTATCGATCACCCCTCCACTTT
CDR3aa: CATSPGYRSPLHF

d_gene: NA
j_gene: TRBJ1-2
v_gene: TRBV11-1
abundance: many
CDR3nt: TGTGCCAGCAGCTTAGCGCAGGACCCTCCCCAGGGTGGCTACACCTTC
CDR3aa: CASSLAQDPPQGGYTF

d_gene: TRBD2
j_gene: TRBJ2-3
v_gene: TRBV6-1
abundance: many
CDR3nt: TGTGCCAGCAGTTGGTCTAGCGGGTTAAGCACAGATACGCAGTATTTT
CDR3aa: CASSWSSGLSTDTQYF

d_gene: TRBD2
j_gene: TRBJ2-3
v_gene: TRBV5-1
abundance: many
CDR3nt: TGCGCCAGCAGAGCGGGGGGGACAGATACGCAGTATTTT
CDR3aa: CASRAGGTDTQYF

d_gene: NA
j_gene: TRBJ2-1
v_gene: TRBV30
abundance: few
CDR3nt: TGTGCCTGGAGCGACCCACCCAACAATGAGCAGTTCTTC
CDR3aa: CAWSDPPNNEQFF

d_gene: TRBD2
j_gene: TRBJ2-7
v_gene: TRBV11-3
abundance: few
CDR3nt: TGTGCCAGCAGCCGACTAGCGGGAGAGAGCGAGCAGTACTTC
CDR3aa: CASSRLAGESEQYF

d_gene: NA
j_gene: TRBJ2-2
v_gene: TRBV29-1
abundance: many
CDR3nt: TGCAGCGGGGGACCGTCCGGCGGGGAGCTGTTTTTT
CDR3aa: CSGGPSGGELFF

d_gene: TRBD1
j_gene: TRBJ1-5
v_gene: TRBV28
abundance: many
CDR3nt: TGTGCCAGCAGGACGGGACAGGGACATAATCAGCCCCAGCATTTT
CDR3aa: CASRTGQGHNQPQHF

d_gene: NA
j_gene: TRBJ2-2
v_gene: TRBV28
abundance: NA
CDR3nt: TGTGCCAGCTTCGTTCCCATGGGCAGGTCCTGGGAGCTGTTTTTT
CDR3aa: CASFVPMGRSWELFF

d_gene: NA
j_gene: TRBJ1-4
v_gene: TRBV28
abundance: many
CDR3nt: TGTGCCAGCATCACCTCAGCGGGGCTGAATGAAAAACTGTTTTTT
CDR3aa: CASITSAGLNEKLFF

d_gene: NA
j_gene: TRBJ2-5
v_gene: TRBV5-5
abundance: many
CDR3nt: TGTGCCAGCAGCCGTACGGGGCCGGAGACCCAGTACTTC
CDR3aa: CASSRTGPETQYF

d_gene: NA
j_gene: TRBJ1-1
v_gene: TRBV30
abundance: many
CDR3nt: TGTGCCTGGAGTTCGGGACACGGGAACACTGAAGCTTTCTTT
CDR3aa: CAWSSGHGNTEAFF

d_gene: NA
j_gene: TRBJ1-3
v_gene: TRBV30
abundance: once
CDR3nt: TGTGCCTGGGCTTCTGGAAACACCATATATTTT
CDR3aa: CAWASGNTIYF

d_gene: NA
j_gene: TRBJ2-7
v_gene: TRBV7-9
abundance: many
CDR3nt: TGTGCCAGCCGTAGCGGCCCTCTGGACGAGCAGTACTTC
CDR3aa: CASRSGPLDEQYF

d_gene: TRBD1
j_gene: TRBJ1-1
v_gene: TRBV11-1
abundance: NA
CDR3nt: TGTGCCAGCAGCTTATTCGGGACAGGGGCCCTTTTCACTGAAGCTTTCTTT
CDR3aa: CASSLFGTGALFTEAFF

d_gene: TRBD2
j_gene: TRBJ2-1
v_gene: TRBV5-1
abundance: NA
CDR3nt: TGCGCCAGCAGCTTGGCCCCTAGCGGTTACAATGAGCAGTTCTTC
CDR3aa: CASSLAPSGYNEQFF

d_gene: NA
j_gene: TRBJ1-2
v_gene: TRBV10-3
abundance: many
CDR3nt: TGTGCTATAAAGGGAGACACCGGCTATGGCTACACCTTC
CDR3aa: CAIKGDTGYGYTF

d_gene: TRBD1
j_gene: TRBJ1-3
v_gene: TRBV5-6
abundance: many
CDR3nt: TGTGCCAGCAGCCCACAGGGGGCGACAGGAAACACCATATATTTT
CDR3aa: CASSPQGATGNTIYF

d_gene: NA
j_gene: TRBJ1-5
v_gene: TRBV7-3
abundance: many
CDR3nt: TGTGCCAGCAGCGACTCAGGGTATCAGCCCCAGCATTTT
CDR3aa: CASSDSGYQPQHF

d_gene: TRBD2
j_gene: TRBJ2-1
v_gene: TRBV20-1
abundance: few
CDR3nt: TGCAGTGCTAGATCCTCCTGGGGGGGTAAGAACAACGAGCAGTTCTTC
CDR3aa: CSARSSWGGKNNEQFF

d_gene: NA
j_gene: TRBJ2-7
v_gene: TRBV18
abundance: NA
CDR3nt: TGTGCCAGCTCACTCCAGGGGCCCTTCTCCTACGAGCAGTACTTC
CDR3aa: CASSLQGPFSYEQYF

d_gene: TRBD1
j_gene: TRBJ1-2
v_gene: TRBV4-1
abundance: many
CDR3nt: TGCGCCAGCAGCCTTCCCCGACAGGGGGCGATTGGCTACACCTTC
CDR3aa: CASSLPRQGAIGYTF

d_gene: NA
j_gene: TRBJ1-2
v_gene: TRBV28
abundance: many
CDR3nt: TGTGCCAGCAGTTTAAAGTGGACTCACTATGGCTACACCTTC
CDR3aa: CASSLKWTHYGYTF

d_gene: NA
j_gene: TRBJ1-5
v_gene: TRBV20-1
abundance: many
CDR3nt: TGCAGTGCTAGCGGAAACTTAGCTAATCAGCCCCAGCATTTT
CDR3aa: CSASGNLANQPQHF

d_gene: NA
j_gene: TRBJ2-7
v_gene: TRBV9
abundance: many
CDR3nt: TGTGCCAGCAGTACGGGACGCTCCTACGAGCAGTACTTC
CDR3aa: CASSTGRSYEQYF

d_gene: NA
j_gene: TRBJ1-2
v_gene: TRBV27
abundance: many
CDR3nt: TGTGCCAGCAGTCCCGGACAGCTTCTCAACTATGGCTACACCTTC
CDR3aa: CASSPGQLLNYGYTF

d_gene: TRBD1
j_gene: TRBJ1-1
v_gene: TRBV9
abundance: many
CDR3nt: TGTGCCAGCAGCGGACAGGGCGCGGTGTCTGAAGCTTTCTTT
CDR3aa: CASSGQGAVSEAFF

d_gene: NA
j_gene: TRBJ2-7
v_gene: TRBV5-4
abundance: many
CDR3nt: TGTGCCAGCAGCCGACAGTCGGACTCCTACGAGCAGTACTTC
CDR3aa: CASSRQSDSYEQYF

d_gene: TRBD2
j_gene: TRBJ2-5
v_gene: TRBV6-1
abundance: many
CDR3nt: TGTGCCAGCAGGTTTAGCGGGGGGGCCGTAGAGACCCAGTACTTC
CDR3aa: CASRFSGGAVETQYF

d_gene: NA
j_gene: TRBJ1-3
v_gene: TRBV18
abundance: many
CDR3nt: TGTGCCAGCTCACCCGACCATTCTGGAAACACCATATATTTT
CDR3aa: CASSPDHSGNTIYF

d_gene: NA
j_gene: TRBJ1-3
v_gene: TRBV2
abundance: many
CDR3nt: TGTGCCAGCAGTGAAACAGCAAACACCATATATTTT
CDR3aa: CASSETANTIYF

d_gene: NA
j_gene: TRBJ1-2
v_gene: TRBV20-1
abundance: many
CDR3nt: TGCAGTGCCACTTCGCCGGGGGAAGGGGACTATGGCTACACCTTC
CDR3aa: CSATSPGEGDYGYTF